The next 9 T cell receptor beta chains were all read from a single sample in a study of T cell responses to AZD1222 COVID-19 vaccine. Method: immunoSEQ multiplex PCR; TCRdb's copy keeps in-frame clones and lacks some. The sample has more than 95,000 clones, 90% seen once. The material was peripheral blood, obtained on day 0 of AZD1222 vaccination. These receptors all come from an adult in good health.

This chain uses TRBV11-3 with TRBJ1-3; D call uncertain. CDR1 is SGHNT, CDR2 YENEEA, per germline. The CDR3 runs 13 residues. The V gene lost 5 bases and the J gene lost 3 bases, with 8 bases spanning the gap. The CDR3 DNA is TGTGCCAGCAGCGACCCGGGTGGAAACACCATATATTTT. Amino acids: CASSDPGGNTIYF.

In regard to this clone: An end of the junction differs from the germline gene, which may be a read error. The V call is TRBV30, the J call TRBJ2-1; TRBD2 is a possible D gene (6 bases). CDR1 is GTSNPN and CDR2 is SVGIG in the germline V gene (reference sequence). The CDR3 has 11 amino acids. CDR3 bases: TGTGCCTGGAAAAACGGGACTCCTCTACTCTTC. Translating gives CAWKNGTPLLF.

The CDR3 DNA follows: TGTGCCATCAGTGCCACCTACGAGCAGTACTTC. Its protein is CAISATYEQYF. The rearrangement uses TRBV10-3 and TRBJ2-7, with D unclear. CDR3 length: 11 amino acids. V was pared by 4 bases and J by 2 bases, with 3 bases between. Per germline, CDR1 ENHRY and CDR2 SYGVKD.

V gene TRBV6-4 combines with J gene TRBJ2-3; TRBD2 agrees at 9 bases. The CDR3 is 14 residues long. Germline CDR1 is MRHNA and CDR2 is SNTAGT. Trimming took 2 bases from V and 4 from J; bases not matched to a gene: 1. The CDR3 reads CASSDGGGADTQYF. CDR3 nucleotides: TGTGCCAGCAGTGACGGCGGGGGGGCAGATACGCAGTATTTT.

This rearrangement joins TRBV6-6 to TRBJ2-2; 9 nucleotides line up with TRBD2. CDR3 length equals 18 residues. The V segment lost 5 bases and the J segment 2 bases; nucleotides outside the gene matches: 12. CDR1 and CDR2 (germline): MNHNY, SVGAGI (reference sequence). For the CDR3, the DNA is TGTGCCAGCAGTCCACGGGGCCTAGCGGGGACCAACACCGGGGAGCTGTTTTTT. It codes for CASSPRGLAGTNTGELFF.

The gene calls are TRBV6-1 and TRBJ2-7, with D tentatively TRBD1 (6 bases). The V end was cut by 2 bases, the J end by 4 bases, with 12 bases between. Germline-derived CDR1 and CDR2 are MNHNS and SASEGT. This CDR3 has 14 residues. The CDR3 bases are TGTGCCAGCAGTGAACAGGGGAATTCGTACGAGCAGTACTTC. Its translation: CASSEQGNSYEQYF.

This chain links TRBV12-3 or TRBV12-4 with TRBJ1-1, with D possibly TRBD1 on 6 matching bases. This CDR3 is 13 amino acids long. The V end was cut by 2 bases, the J end by 5 bases, with 9 bases between. CDR3 loop: CASSLRGGTEAFF. As DNA, the CDR3 is TGTGCCAGCAGTTTAAGAGGGGGAACTGAAGCTTTCTTT.

J is TRBJ1-3 and V is TRBV9; a weak D match, TRBD1 (5 bases). Germline V CDR1 and CDR2: SGDLS, YYNGEE. Deletions cut 2 bases from V and 0 bases from J, with 15 bases between. The CDR3 has 17 amino acids. CDR3 DNA sequence: TGTGCCAGCAGCGTCGCCCCCACAGGCGTCTCTGGAAACACCATATATTTT. Translating gives CASSVAPTGVSGNTIYF.

This chain connects TRBV12-1 to TRBJ2-2. TRBV12-1 is designated a pseudogene. This CDR3 spans 24 amino acids. Here the CDR3 reads CASSPLISGTGSGPYLRDTGELFF. The CDR3 DNA reads as TGTGCCAGCAGCCCTCTCATCTCGGGGACGGGTTCGGGGCCCTACCTAAGGGACACCGGGGAGCTGTTTTTT.